This T cell receptor beta chain was retrieved from a study of blood T cell repertoires in COVID-19. Clones were read by immunoSEQ multiplex PCR, and TCRdb kept only the in-frame ones, dropping some. The sample carries roughly 260,000 clones, 70% to 90% recorded once. The count of this clone is one. The study drew participants aged about 18 to 89 years from approximately 25 US areas. Participants' reported clinical history set cohort assignment. This TCR came from a woman aged 45-65 years who had recovered from COVID-19. The sequenced material came from PBMCs or T cells enriched from blood (not recorded which).

The CDR3 coding sequence is TGTGCCAGCAGCCAAGATGGGAACAGGGTAACCGAGCAGTACTTC. Protein sequence: CASSQDGNRVTEQYF. This sequence joins TRBV14 and TRBJ2-7, with D perhaps matching TRBD1 (6 bases). The V end lost 0 bases, the J end lost 6 bases, and 15 bases lay between the germline ends. CDR3 length equals 15 residues. The germline CDR1 and CDR2 sequences are SGHDN and FVKESK.